The subject of this entry is one TCR beta chain. Its specificity is unknown. Averaging roughly 100 mL, one heparinised blood draw was given by each donor. The sample originates from a study of beta chain features in type 1 diabetes. Study-wide findings and caveats: Within each of all four CD4+ subsets, Type 1 diabetes patients had TCRB CDR3s that were moderately but significantly shorter. In patients and controls equally, PCR might favor templates that are shorter.

The authors reverse transcribed all of the isolated RNA, so sequencing captured expressed TCRB transcripts. Sequencing was performed with immunoSEQ multiplex PCR; in TCRdb, only in-frame clones are kept and a portion is missing. The data show almost 350,000 clones, 9.3% seen once. Material: central memory CD4+ T cells from blood. This clonotype originated in a young man with type 1 diabetes.

The CDR3 nucleotides read TGTGCCAGCAGGGGGGTTACAGGGAACTATGGCTACACCTTC. This translates into CASRGVTGNYGYTF. The gene calls are TRBV2 and TRBJ1-2, with D tentatively TRBD1 (6 bases). This CDR3 is 14 amino acids long. Germline V gives CDR1 SNHLY, CDR2 FYNNEI. V lost 6 bases to trimming and J lost 2 bases, with 13 bases between them.